This T cell receptor beta chain originates from a study of identical twins. Note on this clonotype: The antigen remains unidentified.

Template switching, a step in the protocol, added a universal primer site, and cDNA carried unique molecular identifiers. TCRdb reanalysed the 5' RACE reads using MiXCR and keeps one entry per CDR3 protein. The top ten clones hold approximately 2% of a sample with approximately 220,000 distinct CDR3 sequences, 7.5% of them seen once. Unmatched junction bases numbered 7, after V lost 2 bases and J lost 12 bases. The CDR3 runs 15 residues. Findings and limits, study-wide: A lower insertion count was a feature of abundant cord blood beta clonotypes, with no such feature in memory repertoires. Cross-sectional statistical analysis, not tracking of the same donors, underpinned the conclusions.

This sample was also put to use in a study of yellow fever vaccine responses in identical twins.

This sequence was found in a woman in her late teens or twenties in good health. The chain uses TRBV12-3 or TRBV12-4 and TRBJ2-1; TRBD2 matches at 13 bases. Sequencing input: memory (CD45RO+) T cells sorted from blood. The chain's CDR3 is CASSLRTSGGPGQFF. Here the CDR3 DNA reads TGTGCCAGCAGTTTACGGACTAGCGGGGGTCCGGGGCAGTTCTTC.